This T cell receptor (beta chain) was retrieved from a study of T cell responses to AZD1222 COVID-19 vaccine. The study's findings and limits: At baseline, just five or six AZD1222 recipients tested seropositive. No day 14 peak samples; only post-peak repertoires were characterized. Recipients of two AZD1222 doses showed rising Spike-specific TCR breadth and depth.

Turning to this clone: Its antigen remains unknown.

This CDR3 has 14 residues. V lost 6 bases and J lost 5, with 16 bases in between. Germline CDR1 reads MDHEN; CDR2 reads SYDVKM. Assay used: immunoSEQ multiplex PCR; TCRdb lists only in-frame clones, some missing. Among fewer than 110,000 clones listed, 85% to 90% were seen once. The genes are TRBV28 and TRBJ1-2, with D perhaps TRBD1 (6 bases). The input for sequencing was peripheral blood, taken on day 0 of AZD1222 vaccination. This receptor was obtained from an adult in good health. CDR3 DNA: TGTGCCAGCAGAGTTCCGGCGGGGACATATGGCTACACCTTC. Translating gives CASRVPAGTYGYTF.